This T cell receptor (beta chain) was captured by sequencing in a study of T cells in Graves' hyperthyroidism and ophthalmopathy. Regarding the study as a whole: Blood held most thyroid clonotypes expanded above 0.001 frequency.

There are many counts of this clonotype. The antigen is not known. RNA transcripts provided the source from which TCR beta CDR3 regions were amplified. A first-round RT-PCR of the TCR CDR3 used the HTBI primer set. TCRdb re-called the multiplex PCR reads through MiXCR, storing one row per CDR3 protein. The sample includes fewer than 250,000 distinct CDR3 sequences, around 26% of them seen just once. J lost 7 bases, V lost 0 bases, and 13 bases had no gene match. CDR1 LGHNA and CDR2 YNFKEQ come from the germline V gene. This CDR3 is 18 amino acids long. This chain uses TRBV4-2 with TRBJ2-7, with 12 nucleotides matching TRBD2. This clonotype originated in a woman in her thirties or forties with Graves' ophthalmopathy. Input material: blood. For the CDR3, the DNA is TGTGCCAGCAGCCAAGAAATCGGGGCTAGCGGGAGGGCGCGAGAGCAGTACTTC. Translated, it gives CASSQEIGASGRAREQYF.